These T cell receptor beta chains were read from a single sample in a study of CD8+CD57+ T cells in acquired aplastic anemia. TCRdb fed the reads into MiXCR, producing one record per CDR3 protein. Found here are a few hundred thousand distinct CDR3 sequences, about a third of them singletons; the top ten hold less than 1%. The sample was sorted CD4+, CD8+, or CD8+CD57+ T cells (not recorded which) from PBMCs. The receptors come from a human donor with aplastic anemia. The CDR3 runs from the conserved cysteine through the conserved F or W. Fields, in order: clone size, V gene, J gene, D gene, CDR3 protein, CDR3 DNA. The D gene is left open where the match is weak. A clone size is listed for some rows: how often the clone was seen (once, few, many), or a class if it is expanded.

clone_size: many; v_call: TRBV13; j_call: TRBJ1-6; d_call: NA; cdr3_aa: CASSLGPLDSYNSPLHF; cdr3_nt: TGTGCCAGCAGCTTAGGCCCGCTGGACTCCTATAATTCACCCCTCCACTTT
clone_size: few; v_call: TRBV5-1; j_call: TRBJ1-4; d_call: TRBD1; cdr3_aa: CASSLGDRTGLFF; cdr3_nt: TGCGCCAGCAGCTTGGGGGACCGGACAGGTCTGTTTTTT
clone_size: many; v_call: TRBV24-1; j_call: TRBJ2-7; d_call: TRBD1; cdr3_aa: CATLITGAWIDEQYF; cdr3_nt: TGTGCCACCCTCATAACAGGGGCTTGGATCGACGAGCAGTACTTC
clone_size: many; v_call: TRBV15; j_call: TRBJ2-1; d_call: NA; cdr3_aa: CATSRDQDSSTDEQFF; cdr3_nt: TGTGCCACCAGCAGAGATCAGGACAGTAGCACGGATGAGCAGTTCTTC
clone_size: NA; v_call: TRBV2; j_call: TRBJ2-7; d_call: NA; cdr3_aa: CAIRLRLESYEQYF; cdr3_nt: TGTGCCATCAGACTAAGACTGGAATCCTACGAGCAGTACTTC
clone_size: many; v_call: TRBV15; j_call: TRBJ2-5; d_call: NA; cdr3_aa: CATTPRKGAETQYF; cdr3_nt: TGTGCCACCACCCCAAGGAAGGGAGCGGAGACCCAGTACTTC
clone_size: few; v_call: TRBV5-1; j_call: TRBJ1-2; d_call: TRBD1; cdr3_aa: CASSFSEGAVGYTF; cdr3_nt: TGCGCCAGCAGCTTTTCCGAGGGGGCTGTGGGCTACACCTTC
clone_size: many; v_call: TRBV4-2; j_call: TRBJ2-5; d_call: TRBD2; cdr3_aa: CASSQPSGGQETQYF; cdr3_nt: TGTGCCAGCAGCCAGCCTAGCGGGGGACAAGAGACCCAGTACTTC
clone_size: NA; v_call: TRBV30; j_call: TRBJ1-2; d_call: NA; cdr3_aa: CAWVQDRGGYTF; cdr3_nt: TGTGCCTGGGTACAGGACCGAGGGGGCTACACCTTC
clone_size: few; v_call: TRBV19; j_call: TRBJ2-1; d_call: TRBD1; cdr3_aa: CASRMTGQGAGEQFF; cdr3_nt: TGTGCCAGCAGGATGACGGGACAGGGGGCGGGTGAGCAGTTCTTC
clone_size: NA; v_call: TRBV9; j_call: TRBJ2-7; d_call: NA; cdr3_aa: CASSGQGVNYEQYF; cdr3_nt: TGTGCCAGCAGCGGGCAAGGAGTGAACTACGAGCAGTACTTC
clone_size: NA; v_call: TRBV5-1; j_call: TRBJ1-4; d_call: NA; cdr3_aa: CASSLGRPGVGEKLFF; cdr3_nt: TGCGCCAGCAGCTTGGGCCGGCCAGGGGTAGGAGAAAAACTGTTTTTT
clone_size: few; v_call: TRBV12-3/TRBV12-4; j_call: TRBJ1-1; d_call: NA; cdr3_aa: CASSLQVTGRFNSEAFF; cdr3_nt: TGTGCCAGCAGTTTACAGGTAACAGGGCGATTTAATTCTGAAGCTTTCTTT
clone_size: NA; v_call: TRBV10-3; j_call: TRBJ1-6; d_call: NA; cdr3_aa: CASTGGVFSPLHF; cdr3_nt: TGTGCCAGCACCGGGGGGGTTTTCTCACCCCTCCACTTT
clone_size: NA; v_call: TRBV7-9; j_call: TRBJ2-3; d_call: NA; cdr3_aa: CANSKTGSTDTQYF; cdr3_nt: TGTGCCAACAGCAAGACCGGAAGCACAGATACGCAGTATTTT
clone_size: NA; v_call: TRBV10-3; j_call: TRBJ1-1; d_call: NA; cdr3_aa: CAISAPSGLTNTEAFF; cdr3_nt: TGTGCCATCAGTGCACCATCGGGACTCACGAACACTGAAGCTTTCTTT
clone_size: few; v_call: TRBV5-1; j_call: TRBJ1-3; d_call: NA; cdr3_aa: CASSFEGGNTIYF; cdr3_nt: TGCGCCAGCAGCTTTGAGGGGGGAAACACCATATATTTT
clone_size: few; v_call: TRBV11-2; j_call: TRBJ2-3; d_call: NA; cdr3_aa: CASSAGEGAITDTQYF; cdr3_nt: TGTGCCAGCAGCGCTGGGGAGGGGGCCATCACAGATACGCAGTATTTT
clone_size: many; v_call: TRBV7-6; j_call: TRBJ1-5; d_call: NA; cdr3_aa: CASSLEGSYQPQHF; cdr3_nt: TGTGCCAGCAGCTTAGAAGGGAGCTATCAGCCCCAGCATTTT
clone_size: many; v_call: TRBV5-1; j_call: TRBJ2-7; d_call: TRBD1; cdr3_aa: CASSLVGTGGHEQYF; cdr3_nt: TGCGCCAGCAGCTTGGTAGGGACAGGGGGCCACGAGCAGTACTTC
clone_size: many; v_call: TRBV2; j_call: TRBJ1-3; d_call: NA; cdr3_aa: CATSPGVGGNTIYF; cdr3_nt: TGTGCCACCTCCCCCGGGGTTGGAGGAAACACCATATATTTT
clone_size: NA; v_call: TRBV7-2; j_call: TRBJ2-1; d_call: TRBD2; cdr3_aa: CASRISGGAGNEQFF; cdr3_nt: TGTGCCAGCAGAATCAGCGGGGGGGCGGGCAATGAGCAGTTCTTC
clone_size: NA; v_call: TRBV10-3; j_call: TRBJ1-2; d_call: NA; cdr3_aa: CAISESQLTYGYTF; cdr3_nt: TGTGCCATCAGTGAGTCGCAACTAACCTATGGCTACACCTTC
clone_size: many; v_call: TRBV25-1; j_call: TRBJ2-1; d_call: TRBD2; cdr3_aa: CASSENGRARNEQFF; cdr3_nt: TGTGCCAGCAGTGAAAACGGGAGGGCCAGAAATGAGCAGTTCTTC
clone_size: many; v_call: TRBV24-1; j_call: TRBJ2-1; d_call: NA; cdr3_aa: CATSDRDSNNEQFF; cdr3_nt: TGTGCCACCAGTGACCGCGACAGTAACAATGAGCAGTTCTTC
clone_size: few; v_call: TRBV14; j_call: TRBJ2-7; d_call: NA; cdr3_aa: CASSQQGFSYEQYF; cdr3_nt: TGTGCCAGCAGCCAGCAGGGGTTCTCCTACGAGCAGTACTTC
clone_size: many; v_call: TRBV14; j_call: TRBJ1-1; d_call: NA; cdr3_aa: CASSQAESTQAFF; cdr3_nt: TGTGCCAGCAGCCAAGCGGAGTCTACTCAAGCTTTCTTT
clone_size: few; v_call: TRBV20-1; j_call: TRBJ2-1; d_call: NA; cdr3_aa: CSARDLRGRNEQFF; cdr3_nt: TGCAGTGCTAGAGATCTCCGGGGTCGGAATGAGCAGTTCTTC
clone_size: NA; v_call: TRBV24-1; j_call: TRBJ2-7; d_call: NA; cdr3_aa: CATSDGWTYEQYF; cdr3_nt: TGTGCCACCAGTGACGGATGGACCTACGAGCAGTACTTC
clone_size: NA; v_call: TRBV7-9; j_call: TRBJ1-4; d_call: NA; cdr3_aa: CASSFFWGSGEKLFF; cdr3_nt: TGTGCCAGCAGCTTCTTTTGGGGCTCGGGTGAAAAACTGTTTTTT
clone_size: NA; v_call: TRBV12-3/TRBV12-4; j_call: TRBJ1-5; d_call: TRBD1; cdr3_aa: CASSFRQGVNQPQRF; cdr3_nt: TGTGCCAGCAGTTTCAGACAGGGGGTTAATCAGCCCCAGCGTTTT
clone_size: many; v_call: TRBV7-9; j_call: TRBJ2-7; d_call: NA; cdr3_aa: CASSVHLAEQYF; cdr3_nt: TGTGCCAGCAGCGTACATCTGGCTGAGCAGTACTTC
clone_size: once; v_call: TRBV20-1; j_call: TRBJ2-7; d_call: NA; cdr3_aa: CSALTLGGYEQYF; cdr3_nt: TGCAGTGCCCTAACTCTTGGGGGCTACGAGCAGTACTTC
clone_size: few; v_call: TRBV30; j_call: TRBJ1-2; d_call: NA; cdr3_aa: CAWRIYRNSNYGYTF; cdr3_nt: TGTGCCTGGAGAATCTACAGGAACTCTAACTATGGCTACACCTTC
clone_size: NA; v_call: TRBV9; j_call: TRBJ2-1; d_call: NA; cdr3_aa: CASSAEEQGFSYNEQFF; cdr3_nt: TGTGCCAGCAGCGCCGAAGAGCAGGGGTTCTCCTACAATGAGCAGTTCTTC
clone_size: few; v_call: TRBV9; j_call: TRBJ1-4; d_call: TRBD1; cdr3_aa: CASSVVGQGASGEKLFF; cdr3_nt: TGTGCCAGCAGCGTAGTTGGACAGGGGGCGTCAGGGGAAAAACTGTTTTTT
clone_size: many; v_call: TRBV20-1; j_call: TRBJ1-6; d_call: NA; cdr3_aa: CRPTDTMDSPLHF; cdr3_nt: TGCAGGCCCACGGACACGATGGATTCACCCCTCCACTTT
clone_size: many; v_call: TRBV7-9; j_call: TRBJ1-1; d_call: NA; cdr3_aa: CASSLVAKLTEAFF; cdr3_nt: TGTGCCAGCAGCTTAGTCGCCAAGTTGACTGAAGCTTTCTTT
clone_size: many; v_call: TRBV2; j_call: TRBJ2-7; d_call: NA; cdr3_aa: CASSDDSTYEQYF; cdr3_nt: TGTGCCAGCAGTGACGACTCCACCTACGAGCAGTACTTC
clone_size: NA; v_call: TRBV7-9; j_call: TRBJ1-2; d_call: NA; cdr3_aa: CASSQGRPYGYTF; cdr3_nt: TGTGCCAGCAGCCAAGGACGGCCCTATGGCTACACCTTC
clone_size: few; v_call: TRBV2; j_call: TRBJ2-1; d_call: TRBD2; cdr3_aa: CASSRAGDYNEQFF; cdr3_nt: TGTGCCAGCAGTAGAGCGGGGGACTACAATGAGCAGTTCTTC
clone_size: NA; v_call: TRBV19; j_call: TRBJ2-1; d_call: NA; cdr3_aa: CASSYGGRNEQFF; cdr3_nt: TGTGCCAGTAGTTACGGCGGGCGCAATGAGCAGTTCTTC